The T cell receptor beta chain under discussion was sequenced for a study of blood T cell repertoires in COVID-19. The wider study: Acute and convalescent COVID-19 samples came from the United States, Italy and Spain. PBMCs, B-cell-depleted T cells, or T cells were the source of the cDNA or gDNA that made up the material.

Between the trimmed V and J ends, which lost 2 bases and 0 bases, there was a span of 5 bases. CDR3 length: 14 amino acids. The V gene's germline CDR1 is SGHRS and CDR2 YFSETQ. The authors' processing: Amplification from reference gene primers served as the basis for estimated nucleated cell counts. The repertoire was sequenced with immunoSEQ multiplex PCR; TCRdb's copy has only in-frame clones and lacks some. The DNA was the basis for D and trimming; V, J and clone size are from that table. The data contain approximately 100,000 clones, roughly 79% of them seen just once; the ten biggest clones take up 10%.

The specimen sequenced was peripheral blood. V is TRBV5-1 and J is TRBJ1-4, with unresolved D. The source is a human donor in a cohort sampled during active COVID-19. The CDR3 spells CASSLRATNEKLFF. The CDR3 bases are TGCGCCAGCAGCTTACGAGCAACTAATGAAAAACTGTTTTTT.